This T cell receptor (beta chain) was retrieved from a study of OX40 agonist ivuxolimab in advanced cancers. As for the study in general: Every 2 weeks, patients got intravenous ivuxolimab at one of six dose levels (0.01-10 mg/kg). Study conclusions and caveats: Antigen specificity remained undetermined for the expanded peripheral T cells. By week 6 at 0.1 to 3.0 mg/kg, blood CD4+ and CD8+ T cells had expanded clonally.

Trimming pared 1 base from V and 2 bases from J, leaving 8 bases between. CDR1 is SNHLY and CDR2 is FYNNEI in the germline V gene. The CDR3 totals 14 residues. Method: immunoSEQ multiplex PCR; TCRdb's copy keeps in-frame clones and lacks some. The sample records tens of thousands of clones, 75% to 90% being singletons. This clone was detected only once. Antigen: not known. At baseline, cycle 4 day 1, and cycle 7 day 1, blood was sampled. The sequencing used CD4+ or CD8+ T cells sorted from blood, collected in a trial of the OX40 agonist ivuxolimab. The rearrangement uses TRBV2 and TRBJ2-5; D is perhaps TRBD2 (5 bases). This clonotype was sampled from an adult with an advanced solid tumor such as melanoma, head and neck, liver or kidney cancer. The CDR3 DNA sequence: TGTGCCAGCAGTGAAGGACGGGGTCAAGAGACCCAGTACTTC. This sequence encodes CASSEGRGQETQYF.